This T cell receptor (beta chain) was found in a study of Graves' ophthalmopathy and Graves' hyperthyroidism. Investigators amplified TCR beta CDR3 regions from RNA transcripts. First-round RT-PCR with HTBI primers preceded a second-round multiplex PCR. One entry per CDR3 protein results from TCRdb running MiXCR on the multiplex PCR reads. The repertoire holds hundreds of thousands of distinct CDR3 sequences, with 22% as singletons. Concerning this clonotype itself: An end of the junction differs from the germline gene, which may be a read error.

Stable hyperthyroidism meant no progression to ophthalmopathy within 18 months of follow-up. In this cohort, patients with other autoimmune diseases, uncontrolled infections, pregnancy or lactation were excluded. Clinicians diagnosed using symptoms, serum thyroxine, TRAb, thyroid ultrasound and orbital computed tomography. This TCR came from a woman aged 18-29 years with stable Graves' hyperthyroidism. Some clones in this sample may be carry-over from other donors' samples. Sequenced input: peripheral blood.

The CDR3 region is CASSLQGGRTEACF. CDR3 nucleotide sequence: TGTGCCAGCAGCCTACAGGGTGGAAGGACTGAAGCTTGCTTT. The rearrangement links TRBV6-2 or TRBV6-3 to TRBJ1-1; D might be TRBD1 (6 bases). The germline CDR1 and CDR2 sequences are MNHEY and SVGEGT. CDR3 length equals 14 residues.